Below, 14 T cell receptor beta chains from the same sample are listed, as sequenced in a study of blood T cell repertoires in COVID-19. TCRdb's copy holds only in-frame clones and misses some; the assay was immunoSEQ multiplex PCR. The sample includes roughly 250,000 clones, 80% to 90% seen only once; the top ten take more than 4%. What was sequenced was PBMCs or T cells enriched from blood (not recorded which). These receptors came from a woman in her thirties who had recovered from COVID-19.

The J gene is TRBJ1-2, the V gene TRBV7-9, with 8 bases fitting TRBD1. The CDR3 extends over 13 amino acids. V shed 5 bases and J 4 bases; nucleotides not matched to a gene: 3. Germline V gene data show CDR1 as SEHNR and CDR2 as FQNEAQ (reference sequence). The CDR3 DNA reads as TGTGCCAGCAGCACCACAGGGGGCTATGGCTACACCTTC. Translating gives CASSTTGGYGYTF.

The chain recombines TRBV28 with TRBJ1-2, with 7 nucleotides matching TRBD1. Germline CDR1 and CDR2: MDHEN and SYDVKM. This CDR3 region has 20 residues. V dropped 5 bases and J dropped 8; count of bases not matched to a gene: 29. In DNA, the CDR3 is TGTGCCAGCAGTACTCGAACCCTTCTAACCGGGACAGCTCCGGTGGGGGGCTACACCTTC. It encodes CASSTRTLLTGTAPVGGYTF.

V gene TRBV10-3 combines with J gene TRBJ1-6; no clear D. Trimming pared 6 bases from V and 6 bases from J, leaving 12 bases between. Germline V lookup: CDR1 ENHRY, CDR2 SYGVKD. CDR3 length: 14 residues. In DNA form, the CDR3 reads TGTGCCATCAGCCACGAGGTCGGTAATTCACCCCTCCACTTT. Translation: CAISHEVGNSPLHF.

The V gene is TRBV28, the J gene TRBJ2-5, with 10 bases aligning to TRBD2. CDR1 MDHEN and CDR2 SYDVKM come from the germline V gene. Trimming cost V 2 bases and J 4 bases; bases outside gene matches: 4. The CDR3 is made up of 15 amino acids. CDR3 sequence (DNA): TGTGCCAGCAGTTTAGTAGCGGGAGGTCGAGAGACCCAGTACTTC. This codes for CASSLVAGGRETQYF.

The chain is built from TRBV7-3 and TRBJ2-5; 8 bases agree with TRBD2. The CDR3 is made up of 16 amino acids. J lost 1 base, V lost 2 bases, and 6 bases had no gene match. Germline CDR1 is SGHTA and CDR2 is FQGTGA. In DNA form, the CDR3 reads TGTGCCAGCAGCTTAGGTAGCGGGGCTTTCCAAGAGACCCAGTACTTC. Encoded protein: CASSLGSGAFQETQYF.

V usage is TRBV28 and J usage is TRBJ1-2; maybe TRBD1 (6 bases). CDR1 and CDR2 (germline): MDHEN, SYDVKM. V was cut by 8 bases and J by 3 bases, with 13 bases left in between. The CDR3 covers 13 residues. The CDR3 protein is CASRDGTYYGYTF. The CDR3, as DNA: TGTGCCAGCCGCGATGGGACATACTATGGCTACACCTTC.

The chain has TRBV27 and TRBJ1-5, with 8 bases aligning to TRBD1. Germline V CDR1 and CDR2: MNHEY, SMNVEV (reference sequence). The CDR3 is 14 amino acids. J gave up 11 bases and V 5 bases, and 11 bases lay outside the gene matches. The CDR3 spells CASSLGQGGLSQHF. The DNA of the CDR3 is TGTGCCAGCAGTCTCGGACAGGGAGGGCTGTCCCAGCATTTT.

V and J are TRBV18 and TRBJ2-5; TRBD1 is a possible D gene (5 bases). Trimming left V 6 bases short and J 3 bases short, with 14 bases between. Germline V gene sequence: CDR1 KGHSH, CDR2 LQKENI. The CDR3 length is 14 residues. The CDR3 bases are TGTGCCAGCTCCCTGGAGAGGACAAAAGAGACCCAGTACTTC. It encodes CASSLERTKETQYF.

The rearrangement links TRBV15 to TRBJ1-5; the D is unclear. Trimming cost V 3 bases and J 9 bases, with 9 bases left between them. The germline CDR1 and CDR2 sequences are LNHNV and YYDKDF (reference sequence). CDR3 length: 12 amino acids. The CDR3 DNA reads as TGTGCCACCAGCAGCGGGGAGGGGCCCCAGCATTTT. This sequence encodes CATSSGEGPQHF.

The chain is built from TRBV15 and TRBJ1-5, with a weak D call TRBD1 (6 bases). Germline lookup yields CDR1 LNHNV and CDR2 YYDKDF (reference sequence). The CDR3 totals 15 residues. Trimming removed 0 bases from V and 6 bases from J, with 12 bases in between. CDR3 amino acids: CATSRDRAGAQPQHF. CDR3 coding DNA: TGTGCCACCAGCAGAGATAGGGCAGGGGCTCAGCCCCAGCATTTT.

The V gene is TRBV5-1, the J gene TRBJ2-5; 7 bases line up with TRBD1. Germline loops: CDR1 SGHRS, CDR2 YFSETQ. V was clipped by 8 bases and J by 0 bases; unmatched bases: 4. The CDR3 is 13 residues long. CDR3 DNA: TGCGCCAGTAAGACAGGGCACCAAGAGACCCAGTACTTC. Protein product: CASKTGHQETQYF.

Regarding this clone: This sample includes further DNA sequences coding for the same CDR3. The chain carries TRBV3-1 (or the pseudogene TRBV3-2) and TRBJ2-5; D possibly corresponds to TRBD2 (6 bases). The CDR3 is 13 residues long. V was shortened by 1 base and J by 5 bases, with 8 bases between the two germline ends. The germline CDR1 and CDR2 sequences are LGHDT and YNNKEL (reference sequence). CDR3 sequence (DNA): TGTGCCAGCAGCCAAGCGGGGGTGGAGACCCAGTACTTC. Its translation: CASSQAGVETQYF.

J is TRBJ2-5 and V is TRBV3-1 (or the pseudogene TRBV3-2); TRBD2 agrees at 8 bases. The CDR3 runs 17 residues. With V trimmed by 4 bases and J by 4 bases, 14 bases remained unmatched. Germline V gene data show CDR1 as LGHDT and CDR2 as YNNKEL (reference sequence). The CDR3 spells CASSPTGGSAKRETQYF. The DNA of the CDR3 is TGTGCCAGCAGCCCGACGGGGGGGTCGGCCAAAAGAGAGACCCAGTACTTC.

This chain connects TRBV5-4 to TRBJ2-5; 7 bases align to TRBD1. The CDR3 has 16 amino acids. Germline loops: CDR1 SGHNT, CDR2 YYREEE (reference sequence). J was trimmed by 2 bases and V by 0 bases; bases with no gene match: 7. CDR3 region: CASSLGQGVRQETQYF. DNA of the CDR3: TGTGCCAGCAGCTTGGGACAGGGAGTACGGCAAGAGACCCAGTACTTC.